The 13 T cell receptor beta chains given below trace back to one sample, sequenced in a study of blood T cell repertoires in COVID-19. Profiling relied on immunoSEQ multiplex PCR, and the TCRdb table lists in-frame clones only, not all of them. The table records 350,000 or so clones, more than 70% of them present only once. Specimen: PBMCs or T cells enriched from blood (not recorded which). The receptors were sampled from a woman aged 30 to 39 who had been exposed to COVID-19.

This sequence joins TRBV2 and TRBJ2-1; 11 positions match TRBD2. The CDR3 extends over 15 amino acids. Germline V gene sequence: CDR1 SNHLY, CDR2 FYNNEI. V trimming: 1 base; J trimming: 9 bases; junction bases outside the gene matches: 5. CDR3 protein: CASSEDSGRAGEQFF. The CDR3 DNA sequence: TGTGCCAGCAGTGAAGATAGCGGGAGGGCCGGTGAGCAGTTCTTC.

The rearrangement links TRBV6-5 to TRBJ2-7; a possible D gene is TRBD1 (5 bases). Germline assignment: CDR1 MNHEY and CDR2 SVGAGI. V lost 6 bases and J lost 5, with 17 bases in between. The CDR3 totals 14 residues. CDR3 bases: TGTGCCAGCAGCCAAGACAGTGTAGTCGACGAGCAGTACTTC. It specifies CASSQDSVVDEQYF.

The rearrangement uses TRBV7-9 and TRBJ2-2, with 10 bases aligning to TRBD1. Germline CDR1 reads SEHNR; CDR2 reads FQNEAQ (reference sequence). V lost 5 bases to trimming and J lost 3 bases; unmatched junction nucleotides: 3. CDR3 length: 15 residues. As DNA, the CDR3 is TGTGCCAGCAGCCGCGGGACAGGGGACACCGGGGAGCTGTTTTTT. Translated, it gives CASSRGTGDTGELFF.

This chain links TRBV1 with TRBJ2-7; the table's D call TRBD2 went unverified against the DNA. TRBV1 is shown as a pseudogene. This CDR3 has 15 residues. CDR3 in DNA: TGCACCAGCAGTCCCCGACTAGCGGGAGTCGAAGAGCAGTACTTC. Protein sequence: CTSSPRLAGVEEQYF.

In DNA form, the CDR3 reads TGTGCTAGTGGTTCCTCCACGGGACAGGGTTTCCTACAGCCCCAGCATTTT. Translated: CASGSSTGQGFLQPQHF. This chain links TRBV12-5 with TRBJ1-5; the match to TRBD1 covers 9 bases. The germline CDR1 and CDR2 sequences are LGHNT and FRNRAP. This CDR3 comprises 17 residues. After removal of 4 bases from V and 7 bases from J, the junction contained 14 bases not matched to a gene. The complete variable domain, with remaining parts taken from reference TRBV12-5 and TRBJ1-5, reads DARVTQTPRHKVTEMGQEVTMRCQPILGHNTVFWYRQTMMQGLELLAYFRNRAPLDDSGMPKDRFSAEMPDATLATLKIQPSEPRDSAVYFCASGSSTGQGFLQPQHFGDGTRLSIL.

This chain joins TRBV18 and TRBJ1-1; TRBD1 matches 7 bases. The ends lost 3 bases at V and 11 bases at J; junction bases unmatched: 18. The CDR3 runs to 16 residues. Germline V gene data show CDR1 as KGHSH and CDR2 as LQKENI. DNA for the CDR3: TGTGCCAGCTCACCGAGGGGGCAGGGTGGTTTCGGTTCCGCTTTCTTT. It yields the protein CASSPRGQGGFGSAFF.

The chain links TRBV28 to TRBJ1-5; 9 positions agree with TRBD1. V shed 10 bases, J shed 3 bases, and the junction held 10 bases outside the gene matches. CDR1 MDHEN and CDR2 SYDVKM come from the germline V gene. This CDR3 has 15 amino acids. CDR3 loop: CATHPRDRVNQPQHF. CDR3 DNA: TGTGCCACCCATCCCCGGGACAGGGTCAATCAGCCCCAGCATTTT.

The V call is TRBV11-3, the J call TRBJ2-5, with a tentative D call TRBD2 (6 bases). This CDR3 spans 17 amino acids. Germline CDR1 reads SGHNT; CDR2 reads YENEEA. The germline V and J ends were trimmed by 1 base and 5 bases, with 20 bases remaining between them. The CDR3 sequence is CASSLGIRDSAMETQYF. In DNA, the CDR3 is TGTGCCAGCAGCTTAGGCATTAGGGACTCAGCAATGGAGACCCAGTACTTC.

The chain carries TRBV9 and TRBJ1-3, with D uncertain. The V gene lost 3 bases and the J gene lost 6 bases, with 16 bases spanning the gap. CDR3 length equals 15 residues. Germline assignment: CDR1 SGDLS and CDR2 YYNGEE. The CDR3 DNA sequence: TGTGCCAGCAGCGAATGGGCGAACCAGGCAAACACCATATATTTT. Residues: CASSEWANQANTIYF.

CDR3 amino acids: CASSLRGDGYTF. DNA for the CDR3: TGTGCCAGCAGTTTGCGAGGCGATGGCTACACCTTC. The chain joins TRBV12-3 or TRBV12-4 to TRBJ1-2; no firm D call. Trimming pared 3 bases from V and 6 bases from J, leaving 8 bases between. The CDR3 is 12 residues long.

A single count supports this clone. The CDR3 DNA is TGTGCCAGCAGCTCCGGGACTAGCGACAGTCTCGAGCAGTACTTC. Translating gives CASSSGTSDSLEQYF. This rearrangement joins TRBV7-9 to TRBJ2-7; 10 bases fit TRBD2. The CDR3 is 15 amino acids. Germline trimming cut 4 bases from V and 6 bases from J; bases unmatched to any gene: 9. Germline V gene lookup returns CDR1 SEHNR and CDR2 FQNEAQ (reference sequence).

There are a few counts of this clone. The chain links TRBV6-2 or TRBV6-3 to TRBJ2-6, with D maybe TRBD1 (6 bases). This CDR3 region has 17 residues. Trimming removed 4 bases at V and 0 bases at J, with 13 bases between. Germline V CDR1 and CDR2: MNHEY, SVGEGT. CDR3 sequence (DNA): TGTGCCAGCAGTTCCGGACAGACCCTCTCTGGGGCCAACGTCCTGACTTTC. Translating gives CASSSGQTLSGANVLTF.

The rearrangement uses TRBV10-1 and TRBJ2-1; possible D gene TRBD1, 5 bases. Germline CDR1 and CDR2: WNHNN and SYGVQD (reference sequence). There are 13 residues in the CDR3. V was clipped by 5 bases and J by 3 bases, with 8 bases between them. CDR3 bases: TGCGCCAGCAGTCGCGACAGCTACAATGAGCAGTTCTTC. Its protein is CASSRDSYNEQFF.